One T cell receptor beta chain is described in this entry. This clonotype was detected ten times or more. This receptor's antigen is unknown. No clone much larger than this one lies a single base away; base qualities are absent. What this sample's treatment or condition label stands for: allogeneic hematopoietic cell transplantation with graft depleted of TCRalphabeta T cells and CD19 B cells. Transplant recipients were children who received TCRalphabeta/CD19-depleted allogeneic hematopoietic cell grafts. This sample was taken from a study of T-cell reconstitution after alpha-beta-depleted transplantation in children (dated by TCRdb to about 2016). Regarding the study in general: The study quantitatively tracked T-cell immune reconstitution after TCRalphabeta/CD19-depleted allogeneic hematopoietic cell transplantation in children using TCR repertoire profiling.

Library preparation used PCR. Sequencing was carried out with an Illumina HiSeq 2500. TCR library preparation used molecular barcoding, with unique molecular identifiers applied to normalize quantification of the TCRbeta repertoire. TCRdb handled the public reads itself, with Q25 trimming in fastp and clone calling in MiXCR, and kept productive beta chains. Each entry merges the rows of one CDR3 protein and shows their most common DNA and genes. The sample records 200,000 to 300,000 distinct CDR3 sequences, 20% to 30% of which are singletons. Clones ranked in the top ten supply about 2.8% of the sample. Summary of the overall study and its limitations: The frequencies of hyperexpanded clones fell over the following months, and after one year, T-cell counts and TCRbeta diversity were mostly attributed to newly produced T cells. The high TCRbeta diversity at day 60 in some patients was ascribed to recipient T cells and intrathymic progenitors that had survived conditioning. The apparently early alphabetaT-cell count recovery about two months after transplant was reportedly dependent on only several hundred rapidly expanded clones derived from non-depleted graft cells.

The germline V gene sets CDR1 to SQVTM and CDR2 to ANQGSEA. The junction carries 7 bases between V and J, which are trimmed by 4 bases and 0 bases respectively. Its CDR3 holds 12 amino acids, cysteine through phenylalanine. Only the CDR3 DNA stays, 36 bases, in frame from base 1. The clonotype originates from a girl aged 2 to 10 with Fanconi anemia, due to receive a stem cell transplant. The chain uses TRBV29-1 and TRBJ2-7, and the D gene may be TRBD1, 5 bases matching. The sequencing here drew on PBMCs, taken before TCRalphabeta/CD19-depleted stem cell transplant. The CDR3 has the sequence CSVAGFSYEQYF. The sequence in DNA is TGCAGCGTTGCAGGGTTCTCCTACGAGCAGTACTTC.